The 31 T cell receptor beta chains in this list originate from one sample, sequenced in a study of blood T cell repertoires in COVID-19. Measured with immunoSEQ multiplex PCR; TCRdb has only the in-frame clones, and not every one. Of 160,000 or so clones in the sample, 70% to 90% were seen once. Sequencing was done on a sample of peripheral blood. The origin of the receptors is a woman between 70 and 85 years old with acute or convalescent COVID-19.

This chain joins TRBV7-2 and TRBJ2-3; 10 nucleotides line up with TRBD2. The CDR3 is 17 residues long. Germline V lookup: CDR1 SGHTA, CDR2 FQGNSA. After removal of 2 bases from V and 0 bases from J, the junction contained 5 bases not matched to a gene. The CDR3 sequence: CASSLSSGGFSTDTQYF. CDR3 DNA sequence: TGTGCCAGCAGCTTATCTAGCGGGGGTTTTAGCACAGATACGCAGTATTTT. The whole variable domain, filled in from reference TRBV7-2 and TRBJ2-3, reads GAGVSQSPSNKVTEKGKDVELRCDPISGHTALYWYRQSLGQGLEFLIYFQGNSAPDKSGLPSDRFSAERTGGSVSTLTIQRTQQEDSAVYLCASSLSSGGFSTDTQYFGPGTRLTVL.

The chain joins TRBV5-8 to TRBJ2-1; 12 positions match TRBD2. Germline V gene lookup returns CDR1 SGHTS and CDR2 YDEGEE. The CDR3 contains 14 residues. V lost 2 bases to trimming and J lost 7 bases; unmatched junction nucleotides: 1. CDR3 DNA: TGTGCCAGCAGCTTCGGACTAGCGGGAAATGAGCAGTTCTTC. It yields the protein CASSFGLAGNEQFF.

V gene TRBV6-5 combines with J gene TRBJ1-1, with 8 bases fitting TRBD1. V lost 7 bases to trimming and J lost 1 base; unmatched junction nucleotides: 5. Germline assignment: CDR1 MNHEY and CDR2 SVGAGI. The CDR3 runs 14 residues. The CDR3 coding sequence is TGTGCCAGCACCCCAGGACAGGGGAACACTGAAGCTTTCTTT. Translating gives CASTPGQGNTEAFF.

The chain couples TRBV7-8 to TRBJ2-2, with 9 bases fitting TRBD1. This CDR3 contains 16 residues. After removal of 5 bases from V and 0 bases from J, the junction contained 4 bases not matched to a gene. Germline V CDR1 and CDR2: SGHVS, FQNEAQ. CDR3 protein: CASSRGQGANTGELFF. As DNA, the CDR3 is TGTGCCAGCAGCCGGGGACAGGGCGCGAACACCGGGGAGCTGTTTTTT.

This clone was observed once. This chain links TRBV11-2 with TRBJ2-7, with 8 bases lining up with TRBD1. The junction had 9 bases not matched to a gene; V was cut back by 1 base and J by 1 base. The germline V gene has CDR1 SGHAT and CDR2 FQNNGV. The CDR3 contains 17 residues. CDR3 sequence (DNA): TGTGCCAGCAGCTTAGTTGGGTTTGGGACAGGATCCTACGAGCAGTACTTC. Protein: CASSLVGFGTGSYEQYF.

This clone occurred once. The chain uses TRBV23-1 and TRBJ1-1; 10 nucleotides agree with TRBD1. TRBV23-1 is designated an ORF whose function remains uncertain. J gave up 4 bases and V 3 bases, and 8 bases lay outside the gene matches. The CDR3 totals 16 residues. The CDR3 DNA is TGCGCCAGCAGTCAGCGCGGGACAGGGGAGGGCACTGAAGCTTTCTTT. Its protein product is CASSQRGTGEGTEAFF.

Notes on this clone: This sample includes further DNA sequences coding for the same CDR3. The gene calls are TRBV7-2 and TRBJ1-3; maybe TRBD1 (5 bases). Deletions cut 5 bases from V and 1 base from J, with 12 bases between. The CDR3 covers 15 residues. Germline assignment: CDR1 SGHTA and CDR2 FQGNSA. This CDR3 reads CASSPQGTSGNTIYF. The CDR3 bases are TGTGCCAGCAGCCCCCAGGGTACGTCTGGAAACACCATATATTTT.

The J gene is TRBJ2-7, the V gene TRBV9; D perhaps matches TRBD2 (5 bases). The germline CDR1 and CDR2 sequences are SGDLS and YYNGEE. The CDR3 has 15 amino acids. Trimming took off 4 bases at V and 2 bases at J, with 16 bases between the two ends. The CDR3 bases are TGTGCCAGCAGCCCCCGGGGTAGCAGCCCCTACGAGCAGTACTTC. This codes for CASSPRGSSPYEQYF.

The chain is built from TRBV5-1 and TRBJ1-1; unclear D gene. The CDR3 consists of 14 residues. Germline-derived CDR1 and CDR2 are SGHRS and YFSETQ. V lost 1 base and J lost 2, with 9 bases in between. The CDR3 DNA sequence: TGCGCCAGCAGCTTGCAGCCGGGAAACACTGAAGCTTTCTTT. This encodes CASSLQPGNTEAFF.

The CDR3 DNA reads TGTGCCAGCAGCCAAGCAGGGGGCATAGCCTATGGCTACACCTTC. It is translated as CASSQAGGIAYGYTF. The rearrangement joins TRBV3-1 (or the pseudogene TRBV3-2) to TRBJ1-2; 8 nucleotides align to TRBD1. Germline loops: CDR1 LGHDT, CDR2 YNNKEL (reference sequence). The CDR3 sequence is 15 residues long. V dropped 1 base and J dropped 4; count of bases not matched to a gene: 5.

This clone came up once. The CDR3 region has the DNA TGTGCCAGCAGCTTAACATCCCTTTCTGGGCAGTACTTC. Its protein is CASSLTSLSGQYF. The chain has TRBV7-9 and TRBJ2-7, with D hard to call. CDR1 and CDR2 from the germline V gene are SEHNR and FQNEAQ (reference sequence). CDR3 length: 13 amino acids. V lost 2 bases, J lost 9 bases, and 14 bases lay in between.

The chain is built from TRBV5-1 and TRBJ1-2; D is unclear. Germline CDR1 and CDR2: SGHRS and YFSETQ. The CDR3 runs to 13 residues. The germline V and J ends were trimmed by 4 bases and 7 bases, with 14 bases remaining between them. This CDR3 is CASSGREVGGYTF. The CDR3 DNA follows: TGCGCCAGCAGCGGACGGGAGGTGGGTGGCTACACCTTC.

CDR3 bases: TGTGCCAGCAGCCAACGGTCGTCCTACGAGCAGTACTTC. Translation gives CASSQRSSYEQYF. This chain uses TRBV3-1 (or the pseudogene TRBV3-2) with TRBJ2-7; D is unresolved. Trimming stripped 2 bases from V and 1 base from J, with 6 bases between. CDR3 length: 13 residues. CDR1 LGHDT and CDR2 YNNKEL come from the germline V gene (reference sequence).

This chain links TRBV27 with TRBJ2-1, with TRBD2 identical over 8 bases. Losses at the gene ends were 5 bases for V and 6 bases for J; bases not matched to a gene: 3. This CDR3 is built from 13 residues. CDR1 and CDR2 from the germline V gene are MNHEY and SMNVEV (reference sequence). The CDR3 region is CASSLAGTNEQFF. DNA of the CDR3: TGTGCCAGCAGTCTAGCGGGTACCAATGAGCAGTTCTTC.

V and J are TRBV7-9 and TRBJ2-1; 7 bases are a match to TRBD2. CDR1 is SEHNR and CDR2 is FQNEAQ in the germline V gene (reference sequence). V shed 5 bases, J shed 2 bases, and the junction held 9 bases outside the gene matches. The CDR3 runs to 16 residues. Here the CDR3 DNA reads TGTGCCAGCAGCCCCCTACTGGCGGGGGCCTACAATGAGCAGTTCTTC. As protein: CASSPLLAGAYNEQFF.

The chain employs TRBV5-1 and TRBJ1-2, with a weak D call TRBD1 (6 bases). Trimming cost V 2 bases and J 2 bases, with 7 bases left between them. This CDR3 comprises 13 residues. The germline V gene encodes CDR1 SGHRS and CDR2 YFSETQ. The DNA for the CDR3 is TGCGCCAGCAGCTTTCAGGGGAACTATGGCTACACCTTC. This encodes CASSFQGNYGYTF.

This sequence joins TRBV2 and TRBJ1-1; D remains ambiguous. Trimming stripped 4 bases from V and 3 bases from J, with 9 bases between. Germline CDR1 and CDR2: SNHLY and FYNNEI. The CDR3 extends over 13 amino acids. The DNA for the CDR3 is TGTGCCAGCAGTGTGCTAGAGGACACTGAAGCTTTCTTT. It codes for CASSVLEDTEAFF. The entire variable domain, with the rest obtained from reference TRBV2 and TRBJ1-1, is as follows: EPEVTQTPSHQVTQMGQEVILRCVPISNHLYFYWYRQILGQKVEFLVSFYNNEISEKSEIFDDQFSVERPDGSNFTLKIRSTKLEDSAMYFCASSVLEDTEAFFGQGTRLTVV.

This clone was seen a handful of times. The J gene is TRBJ2-7, the V gene TRBV5-5, with D perhaps TRBD2 (6 bases). V was shortened by 4 bases and J by 4 bases, with 15 bases between the two germline ends. The CDR3 covers 14 residues. Germline CDR1 and CDR2: SGHKS and YYEKEE (reference sequence). CDR3 DNA: TGTGCCAGCAGCCTACTAGCCCAGGGATACGAGCAGTACTTC. It codes for CASSLLAQGYEQYF.

The chain couples TRBV18 to TRBJ2-1; TRBD2 matches 13 bases. Germline assignment: CDR1 KGHSH and CDR2 LQKENI. This CDR3 has 19 residues. The junction had 15 bases not matched to a gene; V was cut back by 4 bases and J by 6 bases. Here the CDR3 reads CASSRTSGRASRLGNEQFF. DNA of the CDR3: TGTGCCAGCTCACGAACTAGCGGGAGGGCCTCCCGCCTTGGCAATGAGCAGTTCTTC.

The chain combines TRBV18 with TRBJ2-3, with 7 bases that match TRBD1. J gave up 1 base and V 1 base, and 2 bases lay outside the gene matches. CDR1 is KGHSH and CDR2 is LQKENI in the germline V gene. The CDR3 has 15 residues. CDR3 protein: CASSPRGTGTDTQYF. The CDR3 region has the DNA TGTGCCAGCTCACCACGAGGGACAGGCACAGATACGCAGTATTTT.

The chain employs TRBV7-9 and TRBJ2-1; no clear D gene. Germline V gene sequence: CDR1 SEHNR, CDR2 FQNEAQ (reference sequence). The CDR3 has 12 residues. Trimming cost V 5 bases and J 8 bases, with 10 bases left between them. This CDR3 reads CASSPMGDEQFF. For the CDR3, the DNA is TGTGCCAGCAGCCCTATGGGCGATGAGCAGTTCTTC.

The CDR3 sequence: CASSLGDSSEKLFF. CDR3 in DNA: TGTGCCAGCAGCCTAGGTGACAGTAGTGAAAAACTGTTTTTT. This rearrangement joins TRBV7-2 to TRBJ1-4; D perhaps matches TRBD1 (5 bases). The V and J ends lost 5 bases and 7 bases respectively, with 14 bases between them. The CDR3 is made up of 14 amino acids. Germline lookup yields CDR1 SGHTA and CDR2 FQGNSA.

In this sample, this clone turned up a few times. The chain joins TRBV4-1 to TRBJ1-1, with unresolved D. Germline values: CDR1 MGHRA, CDR2 YSYEKL. V lost 4 bases and J 1 base, leaving 13 bases between the germline ends. This CDR3 is built from 15 residues. DNA for the CDR3: TGCGCCAGCAGCCTTGGCCCACGACAGAACACTGAAGCTTTCTTT. Translated, it gives CASSLGPRQNTEAFF.

The rearrangement joins TRBV7-2 to TRBJ2-7; D not certain. Between the trimmed V and J ends, which lost 1 base and 3 bases, there was a span of 7 bases. Germline lookup yields CDR1 SGHTA and CDR2 FQGNSA. The CDR3 runs to 13 residues. CDR3 DNA sequence: TGTGCCAGCAGCTTAGGAACAGTCTACGAGCAGTACTTC. It is translated as CASSLGTVYEQYF. Full variable domain (missing parts from reference TRBV7-2 and TRBJ2-7): GAGVSQSPSNKVTEKGKDVELRCDPISGHTALYWYRQSLGQGLEFLIYFQGNSAPDKSGLPSDRFSAERTGGSVSTLTIQRTQQEDSAVYLCASSLGTVYEQYFGPGTRLTVT.

The chain uses TRBV15 and TRBJ2-7; 7 bases align to TRBD2. This CDR3 is 15 amino acids long. The ends lost 5 bases at V and 4 bases at J; junction bases unmatched: 11. CDR1 and CDR2 (germline): LNHNV, YYDKDF (reference sequence). CDR3 loop: CATSVEFSGLYEQYF. The CDR3 DNA is TGTGCCACCAGCGTTGAATTTAGCGGGTTATACGAGCAGTACTTC.

This rearrangement joins TRBV30 to TRBJ1-2; 7 bases line up with TRBD1. Trimming removed 5 bases from V and 5 bases from J; junction bases left unmatched: 8. The CDR3 has 13 residues. The germline CDR1 and CDR2 sequences are GTSNPN and SVGIG (reference sequence). The DNA of the CDR3 is TGTGCCTGGGGCTCCGGGACAGATTATGGCTACACCTTC. Translating it yields CAWGSGTDYGYTF.

This chain connects TRBV24-1 to TRBJ2-1; tentative D call: TRBD1 (6 bases). Per the germline V gene, CDR1 is KGHDR and CDR2 is SFDVKD. The CDR3 has 14 amino acids. Trimming shortened V by 6 bases and J by 8 bases, and 16 bases separated the two germline ends. The CDR3 bases are TGTGCCACCAGTAGAGGACAGCTCGGGGATGAGCAGTTCTTC. Its protein is CATSRGQLGDEQFF.

This clone was recorded a few times. The chain has TRBV7-2 and TRBJ2-7; 8 bases are a match to TRBD2. The CDR3 has 14 residues. V trimming: 4 bases; J trimming: 2 bases; junction bases outside the gene matches: 4. Germline CDR1 reads SGHTA; CDR2 reads FQGNSA. In nucleotides, the CDR3 is TGTGCCAGCAGCTATAGCGGGATCCCCTACGAGCAGTACTTC. Its translation is CASSYSGIPYEQYF.

CDR3 protein: CASDGQGQYSPLHF. Written as DNA, the CDR3 is TGTGCCAGCGACGGACAGGGCCAATATTCACCCCTCCACTTT. The chain employs TRBV6-1 and TRBJ1-6; TRBD1 aligns across 8 bases. Trimming cost V 8 bases and J 8 bases; bases outside gene matches: 8. The CDR3 totals 14 residues. Germline values: CDR1 MNHNS, CDR2 SASEGT.

This chain's CDR3 is CASSSADFQAGGRNEQFF. The DNA for the CDR3 is TGTGCCAGCAGCTCGGCGGATTTTCAGGCGGGAGGGAGGAATGAGCAGTTCTTC. This chain joins TRBV5-4 and TRBJ2-1, with 9 bases lining up with TRBD2. From germline, CDR1 is SGHNT and CDR2 YYREEE (reference sequence). V lost 3 bases to trimming and J lost 7 bases; unmatched junction nucleotides: 17. CDR3 length: 18 residues.

The chain is built from TRBV28 and TRBJ2-4; D possibly corresponds to TRBD2 (7 bases). This CDR3 region has 14 residues. Germline V CDR1 and CDR2: MDHEN, SYDVKM. V was trimmed by 5 bases and J by 6 bases, leaving 14 bases between them. The CDR3 loop reads CASSPRGLGNIQYF. As DNA, the CDR3 is TGTGCCAGCAGTCCGCGGGGGCTTGGAAACATTCAGTACTTC. Looking up the rest from reference TRBV28 and TRBJ2-4 gives the full variable domain: DVKVTQSSRYLVKRTGEKVFLECVQDMDHENMFWYRQDPGLGLRLIYFSYDVKMKEKGDIPEGYSVSREKKERFSLILESASTNQTSMYLCASSPRGLGNIQYFGAGTRLSVL.